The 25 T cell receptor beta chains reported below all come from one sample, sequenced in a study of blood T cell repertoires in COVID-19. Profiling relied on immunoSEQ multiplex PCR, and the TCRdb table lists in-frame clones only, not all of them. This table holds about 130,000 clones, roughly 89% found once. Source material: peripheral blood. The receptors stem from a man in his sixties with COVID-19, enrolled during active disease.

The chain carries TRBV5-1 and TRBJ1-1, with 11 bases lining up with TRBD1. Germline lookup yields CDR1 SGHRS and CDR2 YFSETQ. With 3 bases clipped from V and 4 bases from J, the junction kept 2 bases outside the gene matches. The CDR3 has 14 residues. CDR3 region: CASSWTGGVTEAFF. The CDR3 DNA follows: TGCGCCAGCAGCTGGACAGGGGGCGTCACTGAAGCTTTCTTT.

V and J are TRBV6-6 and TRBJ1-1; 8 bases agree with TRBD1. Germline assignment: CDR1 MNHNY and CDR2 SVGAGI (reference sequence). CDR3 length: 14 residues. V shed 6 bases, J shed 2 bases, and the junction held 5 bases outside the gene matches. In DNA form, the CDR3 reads TGTGCCAGCAGCGGACAGGGAGGAAACACTGAAGCTTTCTTT. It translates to CASSGQGGNTEAFF.

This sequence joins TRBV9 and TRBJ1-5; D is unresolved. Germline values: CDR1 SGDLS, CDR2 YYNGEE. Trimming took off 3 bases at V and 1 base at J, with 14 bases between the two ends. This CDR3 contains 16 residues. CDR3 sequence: CASSARQAESNQPQHF. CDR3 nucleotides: TGTGCCAGCAGCGCCCGACAAGCGGAGAGCAATCAGCCCCAGCATTTT.

Written as DNA, the CDR3 is TGTGCCAGCAGGAGCCAGGGTATGCATGGCTACACCTTC. Protein: CASRSQGMHGYTF. The chain joins TRBV28 to TRBJ1-2; the D gene is possibly TRBD1 (5 bases). Germline CDR1 and CDR2: MDHEN and SYDVKM. With 6 bases removed from V and 6 bases from J, the gap between germline ends came to 14 bases. The CDR3 is 13 residues long.

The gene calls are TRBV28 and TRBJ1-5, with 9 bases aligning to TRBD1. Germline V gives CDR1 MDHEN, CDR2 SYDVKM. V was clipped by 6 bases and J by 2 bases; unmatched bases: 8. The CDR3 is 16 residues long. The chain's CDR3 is CASSYLGTGRNQPQHF. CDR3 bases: TGTGCCAGCAGCTATCTAGGGACAGGGCGCAATCAGCCCCAGCATTTT.

The CDR3 coding sequence is TGCGCCAGCAGCCAGGACTGGACAGACGATCAGCCCCAGCATTTT. Its protein is CASSQDWTDDQPQHF. The rearrangement joins TRBV5-1 to TRBJ1-5; possibly TRBD1 for D (6 bases). The V end lost 4 bases, the J end lost 5 bases, and 16 bases lay between the germline ends. CDR3 length equals 15 residues. Germline V CDR1 and CDR2: SGHRS, YFSETQ.

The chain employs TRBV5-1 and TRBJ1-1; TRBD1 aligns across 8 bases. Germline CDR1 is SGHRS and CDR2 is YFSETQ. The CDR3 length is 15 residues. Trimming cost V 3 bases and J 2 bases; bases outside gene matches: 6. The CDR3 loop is CASSSTGQENTEAFF. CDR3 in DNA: TGCGCCAGCAGCTCCACGGGACAGGAAAACACTGAAGCTTTCTTT.

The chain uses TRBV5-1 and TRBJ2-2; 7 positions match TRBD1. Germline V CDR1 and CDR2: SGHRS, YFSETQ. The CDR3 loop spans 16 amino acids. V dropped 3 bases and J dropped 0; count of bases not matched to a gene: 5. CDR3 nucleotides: TGCGCCAGCAGCTGGGCCGGGACAGCGAACACCGGGGAGCTGTTTTTT. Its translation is CASSWAGTANTGELFF. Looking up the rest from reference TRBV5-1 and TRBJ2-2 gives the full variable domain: KAGVTQTPRYLIKTRGQQVTLSCSPISGHRSVSWYQQTPGQGLQFLFEYFSETQRNKGNFPGRFSGRQFSNSRSEMNVSTLELGDSALYLCASSWAGTANTGELFFGEGSRLTVL.

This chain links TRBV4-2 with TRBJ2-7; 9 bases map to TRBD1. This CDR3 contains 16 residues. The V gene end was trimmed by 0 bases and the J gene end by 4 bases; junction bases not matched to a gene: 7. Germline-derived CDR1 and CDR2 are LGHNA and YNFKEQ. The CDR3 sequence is CASSQDLTGGVYEQYF. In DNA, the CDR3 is TGTGCCAGCAGCCAAGATCTAACAGGGGGCGTGTACGAGCAGTACTTC.

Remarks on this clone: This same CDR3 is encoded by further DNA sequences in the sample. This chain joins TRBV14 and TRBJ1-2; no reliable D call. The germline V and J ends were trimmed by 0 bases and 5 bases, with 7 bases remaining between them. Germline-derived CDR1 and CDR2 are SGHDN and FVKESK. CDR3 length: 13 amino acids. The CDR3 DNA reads TGTGCCAGCAGCCAAGATCTAGCTTATGGCTACACCTTC. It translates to CASSQDLAYGYTF.

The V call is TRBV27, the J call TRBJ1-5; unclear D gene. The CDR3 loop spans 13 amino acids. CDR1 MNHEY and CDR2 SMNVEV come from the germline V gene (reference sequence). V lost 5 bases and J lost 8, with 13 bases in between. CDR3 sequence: CASSGRPSEPQHF. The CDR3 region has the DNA TGTGCCAGCAGTGGGCGACCATCCGAGCCCCAGCATTTT.

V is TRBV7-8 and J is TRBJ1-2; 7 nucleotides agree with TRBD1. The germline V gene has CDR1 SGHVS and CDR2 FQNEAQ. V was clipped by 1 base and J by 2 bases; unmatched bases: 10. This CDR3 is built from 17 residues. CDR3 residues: CASSLGGGSANNYGYTF. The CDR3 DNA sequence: TGTGCCAGCAGCTTAGGAGGGGGCAGCGCCAACAACTATGGCTACACCTTC.

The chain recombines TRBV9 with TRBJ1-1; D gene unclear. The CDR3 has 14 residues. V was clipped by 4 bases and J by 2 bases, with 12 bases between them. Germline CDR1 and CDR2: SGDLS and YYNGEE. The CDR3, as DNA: TGTGCCAGCAGCCCGCCGAGACTTAACACTGAAGCTTTCTTT. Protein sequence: CASSPPRLNTEAFF.

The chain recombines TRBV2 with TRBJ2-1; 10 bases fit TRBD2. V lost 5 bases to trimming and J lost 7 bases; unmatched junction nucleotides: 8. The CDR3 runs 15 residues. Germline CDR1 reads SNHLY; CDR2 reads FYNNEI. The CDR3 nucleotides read TGTGCCAGCAGTAAGGGACTAGCGAGGGAAAATGAGCAGTTCTTC. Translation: CASSKGLARENEQFF.

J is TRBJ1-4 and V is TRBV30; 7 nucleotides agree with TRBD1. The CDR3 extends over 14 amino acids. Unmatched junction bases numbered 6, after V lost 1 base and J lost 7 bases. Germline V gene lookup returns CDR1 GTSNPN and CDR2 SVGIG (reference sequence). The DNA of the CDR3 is TGTGCCTGGAGTGGATTCCCAGGGGGTGAAAAACTGTTTTTT. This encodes CAWSGFPGGEKLFF.

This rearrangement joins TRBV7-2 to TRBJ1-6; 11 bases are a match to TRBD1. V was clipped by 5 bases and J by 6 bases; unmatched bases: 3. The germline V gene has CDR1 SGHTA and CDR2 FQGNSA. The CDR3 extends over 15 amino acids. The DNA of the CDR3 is TGTGCCAGCAGCCTGGACAGGGGGCCTAATTCACCCCTCCACTTT. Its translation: CASSLDRGPNSPLHF.

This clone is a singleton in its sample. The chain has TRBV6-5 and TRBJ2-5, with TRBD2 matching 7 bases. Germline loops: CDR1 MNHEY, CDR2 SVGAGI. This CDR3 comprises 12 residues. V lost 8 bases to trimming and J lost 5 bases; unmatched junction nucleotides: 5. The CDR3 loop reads CASGLLAETQYF. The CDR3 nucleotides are TGTGCCAGCGGATTACTAGCGGAGACCCAGTACTTC.

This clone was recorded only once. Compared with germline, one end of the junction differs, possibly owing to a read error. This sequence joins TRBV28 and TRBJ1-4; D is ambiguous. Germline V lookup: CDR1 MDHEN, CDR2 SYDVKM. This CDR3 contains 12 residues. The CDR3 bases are TGTGCCAGCAGTTTAACTAGTGAAAAACTGTTTTTT. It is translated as CASSLTSEKLFF. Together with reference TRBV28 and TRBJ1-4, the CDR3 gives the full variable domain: DVKVTQSSRYLVKRTGEKVFLECVQDMDHENMFWYRQDPGLGLRLIYFSYDVKMKEKGDIPEGYSVSREKKERFSLILESASTNQTSMYLCASSLTSEKLFFGSGTQLSVL.

The CDR3 region is CASSNTGLAGVEQFF. The CDR3 coding sequence is TGCGCCAGCAGCAATACGGGACTAGCGGGGGTAGAGCAGTTCTTC. The chain uses TRBV5-1 and TRBJ2-1; 14 bases map to TRBD2. V was pared by 4 bases and J by 10 bases, with 7 bases of the junction left unmatched. Germline-derived CDR1 and CDR2 are SGHRS and YFSETQ. The CDR3 sequence is 15 residues long.

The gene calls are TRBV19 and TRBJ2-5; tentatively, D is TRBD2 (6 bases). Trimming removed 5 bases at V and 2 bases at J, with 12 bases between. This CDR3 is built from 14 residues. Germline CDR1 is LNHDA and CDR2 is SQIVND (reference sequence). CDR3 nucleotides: TGTGCCAGTAGTGATCTAGCGATGCAAGAGACCCAGTACTTC. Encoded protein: CASSDLAMQETQYF.

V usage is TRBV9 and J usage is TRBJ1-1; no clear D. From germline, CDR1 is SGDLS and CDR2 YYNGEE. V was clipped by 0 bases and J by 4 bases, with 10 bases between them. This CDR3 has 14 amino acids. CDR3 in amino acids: CASSVADWGTEAFF. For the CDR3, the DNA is TGTGCCAGCAGCGTAGCGGACTGGGGCACTGAAGCTTTCTTT.

The CDR3 loop is CSVSGGSGTGELFF. The CDR3 DNA reads TGCAGCGTTAGTGGCGGGTCGGGTACCGGGGAGCTGTTTTTT. The chain couples TRBV29-1 to TRBJ2-2; D is possibly TRBD2 (5 bases). V lost 5 bases and J 5 bases, leaving 15 bases between the germline ends. Germline V gives CDR1 SQVTM, CDR2 ANQGSEA. The CDR3 has 14 residues.

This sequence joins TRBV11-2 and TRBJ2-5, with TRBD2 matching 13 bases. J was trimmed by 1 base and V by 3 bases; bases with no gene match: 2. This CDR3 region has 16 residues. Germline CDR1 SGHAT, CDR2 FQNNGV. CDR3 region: CASSFRLAGGQETQYF. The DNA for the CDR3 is TGTGCCAGCAGCTTCAGACTAGCGGGGGGCCAAGAGACCCAGTACTTC.

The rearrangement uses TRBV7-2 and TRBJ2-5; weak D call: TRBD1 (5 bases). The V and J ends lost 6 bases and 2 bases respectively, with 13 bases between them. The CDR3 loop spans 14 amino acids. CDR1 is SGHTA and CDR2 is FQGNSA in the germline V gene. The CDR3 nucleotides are TGTGCCAGCAGACCCCCGACAGAGCAAGAGACCCAGTACTTC. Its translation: CASRPPTEQETQYF.

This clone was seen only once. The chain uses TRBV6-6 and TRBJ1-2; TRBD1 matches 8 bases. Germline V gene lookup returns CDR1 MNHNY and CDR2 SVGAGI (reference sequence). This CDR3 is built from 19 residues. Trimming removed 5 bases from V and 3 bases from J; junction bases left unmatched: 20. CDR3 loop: CASSPPTGPGTGGYYGYTF. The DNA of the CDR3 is TGTGCCAGCAGTCCCCCCACGGGACCCGGAACAGGGGGTTACTATGGCTACACCTTC.